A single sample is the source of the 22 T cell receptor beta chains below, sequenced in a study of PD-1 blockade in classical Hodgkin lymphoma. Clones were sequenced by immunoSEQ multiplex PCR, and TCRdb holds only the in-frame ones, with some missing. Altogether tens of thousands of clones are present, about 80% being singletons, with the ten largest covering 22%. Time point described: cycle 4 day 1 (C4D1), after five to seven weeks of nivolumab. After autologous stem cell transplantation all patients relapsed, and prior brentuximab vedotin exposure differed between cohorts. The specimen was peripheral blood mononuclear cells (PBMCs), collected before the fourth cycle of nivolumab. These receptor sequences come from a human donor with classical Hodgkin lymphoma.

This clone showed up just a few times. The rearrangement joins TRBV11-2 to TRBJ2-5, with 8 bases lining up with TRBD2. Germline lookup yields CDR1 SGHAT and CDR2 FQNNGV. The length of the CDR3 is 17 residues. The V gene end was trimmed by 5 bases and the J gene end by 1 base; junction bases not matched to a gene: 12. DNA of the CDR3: TGTGCCAGCAGCCCAACGCTTGGCGGGGGGACCCAAGAGACCCAGTACTTC. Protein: CASSPTLGGGTQETQYF.

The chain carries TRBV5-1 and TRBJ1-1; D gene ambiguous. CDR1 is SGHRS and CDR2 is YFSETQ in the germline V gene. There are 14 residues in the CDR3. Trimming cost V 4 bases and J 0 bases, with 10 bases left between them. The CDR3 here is CASSTRRMNTEAFF. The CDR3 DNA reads TGCGCCAGCAGCACCAGACGGATGAACACTGAAGCTTTCTTT. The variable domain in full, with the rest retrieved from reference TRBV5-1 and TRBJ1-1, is KAGVTQTPRYLIKTRGQQVTLSCSPISGHRSVSWYQQTPGQGLQFLFEYFSETQRNKGNFPGRFSGRQFSNSRSEMNVSTLELGDSALYLCASSTRRMNTEAFFGQGTRLTVV.

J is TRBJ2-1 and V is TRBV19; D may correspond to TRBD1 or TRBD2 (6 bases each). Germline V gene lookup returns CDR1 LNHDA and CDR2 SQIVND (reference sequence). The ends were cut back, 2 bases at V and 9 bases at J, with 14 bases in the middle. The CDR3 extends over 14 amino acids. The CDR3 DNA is TGTGCCAGTAGTATAAAGGGGGGCCCCGGTGAGCAGTTCTTC. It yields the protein CASSIKGGPGEQFF. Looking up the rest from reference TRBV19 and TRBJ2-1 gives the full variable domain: DGGITQSPKYLFRKEGQNVTLSCEQNLNHDAMYWYRQDPGQGLRLIYYSQIVNDFQKGDIAEGYSVSREKKESFPLTVTSAQKNPTAFYLCASSIKGGPGEQFFGPGTRLTVL.

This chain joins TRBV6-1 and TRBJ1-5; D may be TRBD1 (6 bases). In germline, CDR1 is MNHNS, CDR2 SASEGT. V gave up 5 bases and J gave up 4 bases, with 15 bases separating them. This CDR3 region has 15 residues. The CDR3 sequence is CASSSGGAMNQPQHF. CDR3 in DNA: TGTGCCAGCAGTTCCGGGGGCGCGATGAATCAGCCCCAGCATTTT.

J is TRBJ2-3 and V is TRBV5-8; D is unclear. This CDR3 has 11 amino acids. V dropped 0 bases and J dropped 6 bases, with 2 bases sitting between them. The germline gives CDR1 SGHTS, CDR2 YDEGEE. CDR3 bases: TGTGCCAGCAGCTTGGTTGATACGCAGTATTTT. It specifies CASSLVDTQYF.

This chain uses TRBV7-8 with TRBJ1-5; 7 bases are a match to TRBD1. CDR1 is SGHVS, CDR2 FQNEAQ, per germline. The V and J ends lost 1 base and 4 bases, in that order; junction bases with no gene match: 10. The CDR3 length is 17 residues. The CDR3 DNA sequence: TGTGCCAGCAGCTTAGTGACAGGGAGCGGCCTTAATCAGCCCCAGCATTTT. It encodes CASSLVTGSGLNQPQHF.

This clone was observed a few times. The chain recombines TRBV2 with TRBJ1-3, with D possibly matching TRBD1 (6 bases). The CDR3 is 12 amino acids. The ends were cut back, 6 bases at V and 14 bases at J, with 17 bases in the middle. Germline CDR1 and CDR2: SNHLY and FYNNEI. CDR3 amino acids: CASRPGHDLVYF. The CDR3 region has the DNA TGTGCCAGCAGGCCGGGACATGATCTTGTATATTTT.

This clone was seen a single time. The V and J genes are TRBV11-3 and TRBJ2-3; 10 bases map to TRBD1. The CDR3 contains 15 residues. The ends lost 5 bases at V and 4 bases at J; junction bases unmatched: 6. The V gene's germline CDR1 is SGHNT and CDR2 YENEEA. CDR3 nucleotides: TGTGCCAGCAGCCCGGGACAGGGGCTTGCAGATACGCAGTATTTT. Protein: CASSPGQGLADTQYF.

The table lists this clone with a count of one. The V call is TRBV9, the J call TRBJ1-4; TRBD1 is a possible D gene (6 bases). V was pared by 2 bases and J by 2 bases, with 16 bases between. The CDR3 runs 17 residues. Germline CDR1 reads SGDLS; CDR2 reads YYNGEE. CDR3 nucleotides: TGTGCCAGCAGCGTCGGCGGGGGGGCCGGGACTAATGAAAAACTGTTTTTT. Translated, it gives CASSVGGGAGTNEKLFF.

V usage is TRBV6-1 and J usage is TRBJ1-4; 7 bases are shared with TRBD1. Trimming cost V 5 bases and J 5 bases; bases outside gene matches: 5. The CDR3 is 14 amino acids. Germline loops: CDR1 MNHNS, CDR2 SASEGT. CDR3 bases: TGTGCCAGCAGTACAGGGGTTGGCAATGAAAAACTGTTTTTT. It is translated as CASSTGVGNEKLFF.

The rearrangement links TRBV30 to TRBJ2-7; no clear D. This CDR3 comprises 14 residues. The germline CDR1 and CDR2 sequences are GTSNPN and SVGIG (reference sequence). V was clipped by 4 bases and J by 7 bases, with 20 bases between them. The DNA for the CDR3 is TGTGCCTGGACACCCCTGGGTCCCCTAGAGGAGCAGTACTTC. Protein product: CAWTPLGPLEEQYF.

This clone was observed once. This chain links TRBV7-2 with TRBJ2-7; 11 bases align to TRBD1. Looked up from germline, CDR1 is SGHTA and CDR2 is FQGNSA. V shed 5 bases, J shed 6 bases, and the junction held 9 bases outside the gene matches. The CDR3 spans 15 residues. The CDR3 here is CASSPAGQGVPEQYF. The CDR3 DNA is TGTGCCAGCAGCCCCGCGGGACAGGGGGTTCCCGAGCAGTACTTC.

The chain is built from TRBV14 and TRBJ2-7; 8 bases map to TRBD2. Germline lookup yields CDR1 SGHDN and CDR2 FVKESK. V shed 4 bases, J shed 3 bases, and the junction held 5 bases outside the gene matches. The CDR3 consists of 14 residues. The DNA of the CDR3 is TGTGCCAGCAGCCCCCTGGCGGGAGGCTACGAGCAGTACTTC. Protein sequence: CASSPLAGGYEQYF.

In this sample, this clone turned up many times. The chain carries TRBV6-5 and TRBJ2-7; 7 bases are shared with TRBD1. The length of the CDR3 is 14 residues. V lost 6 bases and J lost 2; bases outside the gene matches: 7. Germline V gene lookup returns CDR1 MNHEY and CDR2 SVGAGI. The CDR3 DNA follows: TGTGCCAGCAGAGGGGTCCAGGGGGCCTACGAGCAGTACTTC. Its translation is CASRGVQGAYEQYF.

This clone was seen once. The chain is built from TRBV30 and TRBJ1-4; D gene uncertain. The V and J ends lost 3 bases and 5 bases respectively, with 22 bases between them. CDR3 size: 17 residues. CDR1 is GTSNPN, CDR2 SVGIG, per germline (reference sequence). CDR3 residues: CAWSGQRLRHRNEKLFF. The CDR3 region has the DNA TGTGCCTGGAGCGGGCAACGATTGAGACACCGAAATGAAAAACTGTTTTTT.

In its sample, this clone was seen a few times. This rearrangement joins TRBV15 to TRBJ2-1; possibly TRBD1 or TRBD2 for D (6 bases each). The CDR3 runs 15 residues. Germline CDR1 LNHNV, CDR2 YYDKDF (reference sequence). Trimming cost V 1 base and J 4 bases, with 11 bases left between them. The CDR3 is CATSRGPGAYNEQFF. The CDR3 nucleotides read TGTGCCACCAGCAGAGGGCCGGGGGCTTACAATGAGCAGTTCTTC.

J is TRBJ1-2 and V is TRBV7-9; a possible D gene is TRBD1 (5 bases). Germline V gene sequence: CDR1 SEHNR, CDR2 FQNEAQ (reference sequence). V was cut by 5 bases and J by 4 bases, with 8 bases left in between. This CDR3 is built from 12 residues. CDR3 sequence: CASSPGPYGYTF. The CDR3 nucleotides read TGTGCCAGCAGCCCGGGGCCCTATGGCTACACCTTC.

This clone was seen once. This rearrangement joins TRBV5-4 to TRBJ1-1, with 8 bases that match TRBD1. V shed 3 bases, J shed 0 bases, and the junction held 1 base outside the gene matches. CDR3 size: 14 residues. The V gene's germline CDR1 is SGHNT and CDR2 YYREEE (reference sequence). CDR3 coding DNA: TGTGCCAGCAGCTACAGGGGGATGAACACTGAAGCTTTCTTT. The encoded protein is CASSYRGMNTEAFF.

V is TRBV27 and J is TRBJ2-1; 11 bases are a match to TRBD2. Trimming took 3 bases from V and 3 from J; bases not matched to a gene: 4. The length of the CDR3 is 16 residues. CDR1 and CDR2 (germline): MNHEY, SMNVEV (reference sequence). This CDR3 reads CASSLDGTSGYNEQFF. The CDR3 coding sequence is TGTGCCAGCAGTTTGGACGGGACTAGCGGCTACAATGAGCAGTTCTTC.

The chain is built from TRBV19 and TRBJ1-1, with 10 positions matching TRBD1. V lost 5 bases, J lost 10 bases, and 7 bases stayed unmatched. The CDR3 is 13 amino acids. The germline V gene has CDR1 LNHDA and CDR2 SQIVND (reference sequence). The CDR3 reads CASSVDRGPAAFF. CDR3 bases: TGTGCCAGTAGTGTCGACAGGGGGCCGGCAGCTTTCTTT.

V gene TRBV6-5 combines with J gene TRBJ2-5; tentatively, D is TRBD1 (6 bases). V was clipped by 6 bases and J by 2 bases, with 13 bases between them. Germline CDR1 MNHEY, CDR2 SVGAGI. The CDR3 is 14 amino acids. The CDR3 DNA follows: TGTGCCAGCAGCATAGGACAGTTACAAGAGACCCAGTACTTC. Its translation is CASSIGQLQETQYF.

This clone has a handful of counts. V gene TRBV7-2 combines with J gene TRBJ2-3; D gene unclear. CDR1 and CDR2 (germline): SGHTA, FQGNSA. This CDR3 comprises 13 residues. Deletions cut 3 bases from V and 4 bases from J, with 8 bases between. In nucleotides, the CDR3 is TGTGCCAGCAGCTTCAAGCTCGCAGATACGCAGTATTTT. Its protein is CASSFKLADTQYF. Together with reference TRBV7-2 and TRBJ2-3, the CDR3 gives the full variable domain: GAGVSQSPSNKVTEKGKDVELRCDPISGHTALYWYRQSLGQGLEFLIYFQGNSAPDKSGLPSDRFSAERTGGSVSTLTIQRTQQEDSAVYLCASSFKLADTQYFGPGTRLTVL.